These 15 T cell receptor beta chains share one sample of origin, sequenced in a study of Ad26.COV2.S vaccination and SARS-CoV-2 variants. Generated by immunoSEQ multiplex PCR, the TCRdb table keeps only in-frame clones and is missing some. The repertoire holds approximately 460,000 clones, with 80% to 90% as singletons. Described treatment: roughly 19 received Ad26.COV2.S at low or high dose, single or two shots; about 5 received placebo; per-sample allocation not given. Samples analyzed were those drawn on day 63 after the first vaccine or placebo injection. The specimen was peripheral blood, collected in a trial of Ad26.COV2.S vaccine versus placebo. The receptors were gathered from a person between 18 and 65 years old who received the Ad26.COV2.S COVID-19 vaccine or a placebo.

The chain joins TRBV4-1 to TRBJ1-2, with 7 bases lining up with TRBD1. V shed 1 base, J shed 4 bases, and the junction held 12 bases outside the gene matches. CDR3 length: 17 amino acids. Germline V gives CDR1 MGHRA, CDR2 YSYEKL. CDR3 loop: CASSQAMHPGQTYGYTF. The CDR3 DNA follows: TGCGCCAGCAGCCAAGCTATGCACCCGGGACAGACCTATGGCTACACCTTC.

The table lists this clone with a count of one. Other DNA sequences in the sample encode the same CDR3. CDR3: CASSETNTEAFF. The DNA for the CDR3 is TGTGCCAGCAGTGAGACGAACACTGAAGCTTTCTTT. V is TRBV2 and J is TRBJ1-1; the D is unclear. The CDR3 consists of 12 residues. Germline V lookup: CDR1 SNHLY, CDR2 FYNNEI. The V gene lost 3 bases and the J gene lost 1 base, with 3 bases spanning the gap.

The chain uses TRBV5-1 and TRBJ2-1; TRBD2 aligns across 7 bases. CDR1 SGHRS and CDR2 YFSETQ come from the germline V gene. The ends lost 4 bases at V and 3 bases at J; junction bases unmatched: 10. CDR3 length equals 16 residues. For the CDR3, the DNA is TGCGCCAGCAGCCCCCCCTTGGGCGGGAGCTACAATGAGCAGTTCTTC. Residues: CASSPPLGGSYNEQFF.

V usage is TRBV5-1 and J usage is TRBJ1-1; tentatively, D is TRBD1 (6 bases). Trimming shortened V by 4 bases and J by 5 bases, and 12 bases separated the two germline ends. Germline-derived CDR1 and CDR2 are SGHRS and YFSETQ. CDR3 length equals 13 residues. The CDR3 DNA reads as TGCGCCAGCAGCGCAGGGGCTTCGACTGAAGCTTTCTTT. It yields the protein CASSAGASTEAFF.

The gene calls are TRBV28 and TRBJ1-3; TRBD1 matches at 7 bases. The V gene end was trimmed by 6 bases and the J gene end by 3 bases; junction bases not matched to a gene: 5. The CDR3 loop spans 14 amino acids. Germline V gene sequence: CDR1 MDHEN, CDR2 SYDVKM. The DNA of the CDR3 is TGTGCCAGCAGGGAGACAGGGTTTGGAAACACCATATATTTT. This codes for CASRETGFGNTIYF.

The V gene is TRBV19, the J gene TRBJ2-7; tentatively, D is TRBD1 (6 bases). Germline V gene lookup returns CDR1 LNHDA and CDR2 SQIVND (reference sequence). V lost 6 bases, J lost 3 bases, and 9 bases lay in between. This CDR3 is 12 amino acids long. CDR3 DNA: TGTGCCAGTAGCCAGGGGTTCTACGAGCAGTACTTC. Its translation is CASSQGFYEQYF.

The rearrangement uses TRBV25-1 and TRBJ2-7, with 8 bases that match TRBD2. The CDR3 totals 14 residues. Trimming at V came to 2 bases and at J to 3 bases, leaving 3 bases not matched to a gene. CDR1 and CDR2 (germline): MGHDK, SYGVNS. The CDR3 DNA follows: TGTGCCAGCAGTGAAAGGAGCGGGGGCTACGAGCAGTACTTC. This encodes CASSERSGGYEQYF.

The J gene is TRBJ2-1, the V gene TRBV6-6, with D maybe TRBD2 (5 bases). The CDR3 covers 15 residues. V gave up 2 bases and J gave up 4 bases, with 12 bases separating them. Germline V lookup: CDR1 MNHNY, CDR2 SVGAGI (reference sequence). This CDR3 reads CASSYESGYYNEQFF. CDR3 in DNA: TGTGCCAGCAGTTACGAGAGCGGTTATTACAATGAGCAGTTCTTC.

The chain links TRBV15 to TRBJ2-7; the D gene is possibly TRBD2 (7 bases). CDR1 is LNHNV, CDR2 YYDKDF, per germline (reference sequence). The V end was cut by 0 bases, the J end by 6 bases, with 12 bases between. CDR3 length: 14 amino acids. The CDR3 nucleotides read TGTGCCACCAGCAGAGATTTTGCGGGGGCCGAGCAGTACTTC. Its protein is CATSRDFAGAEQYF.

This sequence joins TRBV7-2 and TRBJ2-1; 11 positions agree with TRBD1. With V trimmed by 7 bases and J by 2 bases, 4 bases remained unmatched. The CDR3 extends over 15 amino acids. CDR1 and CDR2 from the germline V gene are SGHTA and FQGNSA. CDR3 protein: CASTLGQGAYNEQFF. The CDR3 DNA sequence: TGTGCCAGCACCTTGGGACAGGGGGCCTACAATGAGCAGTTCTTC.

This clone was found a few times. The chain combines TRBV27 with TRBJ1-3; 8 bases are shared with TRBD1. The ends lost 6 bases at V and 4 bases at J; junction bases unmatched: 8. The germline V gene has CDR1 MNHEY and CDR2 SMNVEV (reference sequence). CDR3 length equals 15 residues. This CDR3 reads CASRQQGVSGNTIYF. The CDR3 DNA reads as TGTGCCAGCAGACAACAGGGGGTCTCAGGAAACACCATATATTTT.

The rearrangement uses TRBV7-2 and TRBJ2-5, with 10 bases fitting TRBD2. J lost 4 bases, V lost 1 base, and 12 bases had no gene match. Germline assignment: CDR1 SGHTA and CDR2 FQGNSA. The CDR3 extends over 18 amino acids. This CDR3 is CASSLGTGYLAGVETQYF. In DNA form, the CDR3 reads TGTGCCAGCAGCTTAGGGACAGGGTATCTAGCGGGGGTAGAGACCCAGTACTTC.

This chain uses TRBV7-9 with TRBJ2-2; D is ambiguous. Germline-derived CDR1 and CDR2 are SEHNR and FQNEAQ (reference sequence). The CDR3 is 14 amino acids. Trimming cost V 6 bases and J 1 base, with 9 bases left between them. The CDR3 reads CASSVGMNTGELFF. CDR3 sequence (DNA): TGTGCCAGCAGTGTGGGCATGAACACCGGGGAGCTGTTTTTT.

The rearrangement joins TRBV6-5 to TRBJ2-7; D unresolved. CDR1 is MNHEY and CDR2 is SVGAGI in the germline V gene. V dropped 6 bases and J dropped 3 bases, with 12 bases sitting between them. The CDR3 runs 13 residues. The CDR3 here is CASRPSLVYEQYF. The CDR3 coding sequence is TGTGCCAGCAGACCGAGTTTGGTCTACGAGCAGTACTTC.

The V call is TRBV18, the J call TRBJ1-5; no clear D gene. V was cut by 3 bases and J by 2 bases, with 11 bases left in between. The CDR3 length is 15 residues. Germline-derived CDR1 and CDR2 are KGHSH and LQKENI. CDR3 DNA sequence: TGTGCCAGCTCACCGATCGACGGCCGCAATCAGCCCCAGCATTTT. This gives the protein CASSPIDGRNQPQHF.